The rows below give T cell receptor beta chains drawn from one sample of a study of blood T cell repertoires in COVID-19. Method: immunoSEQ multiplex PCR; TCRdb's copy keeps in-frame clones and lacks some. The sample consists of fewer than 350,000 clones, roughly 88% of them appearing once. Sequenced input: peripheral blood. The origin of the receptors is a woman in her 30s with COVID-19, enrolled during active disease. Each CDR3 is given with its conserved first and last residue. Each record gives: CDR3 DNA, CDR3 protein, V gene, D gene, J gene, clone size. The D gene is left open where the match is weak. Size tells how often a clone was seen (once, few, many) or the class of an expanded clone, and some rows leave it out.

DNA: TGCGCCAGCAGCCACACGGGACAGATTAACTATGGCTACACCTTC; CDR3: CASSHTGQINYGYTF; V: TRBV4-3; D: TRBD1; J: TRBJ1-2; size: -
DNA: TGTGCCAGCAGTCCTTTAGCGGGGGCTCTAGGTGGGGAGACCCAGTACTTC; CDR3: CASSPLAGALGGETQYF; V: TRBV3-1/TRBV3-2; D: TRBD2; J: TRBJ2-5; size: -
DNA: TGTGCCAGCAGCCAACGGGGGGCCCTCGGAAATGAGCAGTTCTTC; CDR3: CASSQRGALGNEQFF; V: TRBV27; D: -; J: TRBJ2-1; size: -
DNA: TGTGCCAGCAAACCGGGACAGGGAAGCACAGATACGCAGTATTTT; CDR3: CASKPGQGSTDTQYF; V: TRBV7-9; D: TRBD1; J: TRBJ2-3; size: -
DNA: TGTGCCAGCAGCTTGGTGCCAGGTACTACCGGGGAGCTGTTTTTT; CDR3: CASSLVPGTTGELFF; V: TRBV5-8; D: -; J: TRBJ2-2; size: -
DNA: TGTGCCAGCAGCGCGCATCTCGGGGGTGATTCACCCCTCCACTTT; CDR3: CASSAHLGGDSPLHF; V: TRBV9; D: -; J: TRBJ1-6; size: -
DNA: TGTGCCAGTAGTACTGGCCAGGGGCACACTGAAGCTTTCTTT; CDR3: CASSTGQGHTEAFF; V: TRBV19; D: -; J: TRBJ1-1; size: -
DNA: TGTGCCACCACACCTAGCGGGGGAGAACAAGAGACCCAGTACTTC; CDR3: CATTPSGGEQETQYF; V: TRBV6-5; D: TRBD2; J: TRBJ2-5; size: -
DNA: TGTGCCAGCAGCTTACTAGCGGGGGGAGAGACCCAGTACTTC; CDR3: CASSLLAGGETQYF; V: TRBV5-5; D: TRBD2; J: TRBJ2-5; size: -
DNA: TGTGCCACCAAAGGAGGGGGCGCAGATAATTCACCCCTCCACTTT; CDR3: CATKGGGADNSPLHF; V: TRBV5-4; D: TRBD1; J: TRBJ1-6; size: -
DNA: TGTGCCAGCAGCTTGGGACAGAACACCGGGGAGCTGTTTTTT; CDR3: CASSLGQNTGELFF; V: TRBV5-6; D: -; J: TRBJ2-2; size: -
DNA: TGTGCCAGCAGCAGCGGGACAGGGGTTATAGGGATCTCCGGAAACACCATATATTTT; CDR3: CASSSGTGVIGISGNTIYF; V: TRBV9; D: TRBD1; J: TRBJ1-3; size: -
DNA: TGTGCCAGCAGCCCCGCGGGCACTGAAGCTTTCTTT; CDR3: CASSPAGTEAFF; V: TRBV13; D: -; J: TRBJ1-1; size: -
DNA: TGTGCCAGCAGCACTCCACGGGACAGGGGATTAAATGAGCAGTTCTTC; CDR3: CASSTPRDRGLNEQFF; V: TRBV13; D: TRBD1; J: TRBJ2-1; size: once
DNA: TGCAGCGTTGGGACAGGGATGAATCAGCCCCAGCATTTT; CDR3: CSVGTGMNQPQHF; V: TRBV29-1; D: TRBD1; J: TRBJ1-5; size: -
DNA: TGTGCCAGCAGCTCCCTATCAAACACGAGGGAGACCCAGTACTTC; CDR3: CASSSLSNTRETQYF; V: TRBV7-9; D: -; J: TRBJ2-5; size: -
DNA: TGTGCCAGCAGCGTAGGGCCCAGCGGGGGCGGCACAGATACGCAGTATTTT; CDR3: CASSVGPSGGGTDTQYF; V: TRBV9; D: TRBD2; J: TRBJ2-3; size: -